One sample yielded the 27 T cell receptor beta chains listed below, sequenced in a study of cytomegalovirus exposure and HLA in healthy donors. Amplification used 60 Vbeta primers and 13 Jbeta primers. Sequencing was performed with immunoSEQ multiplex PCR; in TCRdb, only in-frame clones are kept and a portion is missing. In the table there are 150,000 to 200,000 clones, around four fifths of which are singletons. Sample: PBMCs. All receptors derive from a middle-aged woman in good health and CMV-seronegative.

The chain has TRBV6-5 and TRBJ1-3, with TRBD1 as a possible D gene (5 bases). The germline gives CDR1 MNHEY, CDR2 SVGAGI. Trimming took 7 bases from V and 4 from J, leaving 8 bases between them. CDR3 size: 12 residues. CDR3: CASNGQGNTIYF. The CDR3 DNA sequence: TGTGCCAGCAACGGACAAGGAAACACCATATATTTT.

The rearrangement links TRBV6-5 to TRBJ2-3; possible D gene TRBD2, 7 bases. The CDR3 is 15 amino acids. Germline-derived CDR1 and CDR2 are MNHEY and SVGAGI. V dropped 5 bases and J dropped 6 bases, with 18 bases sitting between them. This CDR3 is CASSNTGRGSDTQYF. As DNA, the CDR3 is TGTGCCAGCAGTAACACAGGGAGGGGCTCGGATACGCAGTATTTT.

This chain links TRBV4-2 with TRBJ1-1, with a tentative D call TRBD1 (6 bases). The CDR3 runs 16 residues. Looked up from germline, CDR1 is LGHNA and CDR2 is YNFKEQ. V dropped 2 bases and J dropped 4 bases, with 17 bases sitting between them. CDR3 nucleotide sequence: TGTGCCAGCAGCCAATACGATACAGGGCTGAGCACTGAAGCTTTCTTT. As protein: CASSQYDTGLSTEAFF.

The chain joins TRBV5-5 to TRBJ1-5; tentatively, D is TRBD1 (5 bases). The CDR3 runs 14 residues. Germline CDR1 and CDR2: SGHKS and YYEKEE (reference sequence). V shed 4 bases and J shed 11 bases, with 19 bases lying between them. CDR3 sequence: CASSPQGFLQAQHF. For the CDR3, the DNA is TGTGCCAGCAGCCCCCAGGGATTTCTTCAAGCCCAGCATTTT.

The gene calls are TRBV5-6 and TRBJ2-1; 7 nucleotides agree with TRBD2. Germline lookup yields CDR1 SGHDT and CDR2 YYEEEE. The CDR3 is 15 residues long. Germline trimming cut 3 bases from V and 6 bases from J; bases unmatched to any gene: 9. For the CDR3, the DNA is TGTGCCAGCAGCTGGGTTGGGGGGGACGGCAATGAGCAGTTCTTC. Its protein is CASSWVGGDGNEQFF.

The chain uses TRBV29-1 and TRBJ1-1, with TRBD1 identical over 7 bases. This CDR3 region has 14 residues. Germline V gene data show CDR1 as SQVTM and CDR2 as ANQGSEA. With 3 bases clipped from V and 3 bases from J, the junction kept 7 bases outside the gene matches. The CDR3 loop is CSVDLQGPYTEAFF. In DNA, the CDR3 is TGCAGCGTTGATCTACAGGGGCCGTACACTGAAGCTTTCTTT.

The V call is TRBV5-1, the J call TRBJ1-1; the match to TRBD1 covers 7 bases. V trimming: 0 bases; J trimming: 4 bases; junction bases outside the gene matches: 3. The CDR3 contains 14 residues. Looked up from germline, CDR1 is SGHRS and CDR2 is YFSETQ. The CDR3 DNA follows: TGCGCCAGCAGCTTGGGACAGGGATTCACTGAAGCTTTCTTT. Protein product: CASSLGQGFTEAFF.

The gene calls are TRBV9 and TRBJ1-4; 8 nucleotides match TRBD1. The CDR3 spans 15 residues. The V segment lost 2 bases and the J segment 8 bases; nucleotides outside the gene matches: 8. Per germline, CDR1 SGDLS and CDR2 YYNGEE. The CDR3 reads CASSVRTGLEEKLFF. The CDR3 DNA reads TGTGCCAGCAGCGTCCGGACAGGGTTGGAAGAAAAACTGTTTTTT.

DNA for the CDR3: TGTGCCAGCAGTTTAAAGGTGGGGGCTAGCGGGATAGGAGCAGATACGCAGTATTTT. As protein: CASSLKVGASGIGADTQYF. The V call is TRBV27, the J call TRBJ2-3; 9 bases align to TRBD2. The CDR3 spans 19 residues. Germline V lookup: CDR1 MNHEY, CDR2 SMNVEV (reference sequence). J lost 4 bases, V lost 2 bases, and 16 bases had no gene match.

This chain links TRBV18 with TRBJ1-5; 8 bases align to TRBD1. J lost 7 bases, V lost 2 bases, and 10 bases had no gene match. Germline V gene data show CDR1 as KGHSH and CDR2 as LQKENI. This CDR3 is built from 16 residues. CDR3 sequence: CASSPAVAGGVQPQHF. CDR3 DNA sequence: TGTGCCAGCTCACCAGCGGTGGCAGGGGGCGTACAGCCCCAGCATTTT.

The chain employs TRBV30 and TRBJ2-1; D may be TRBD1 (5 bases). V was clipped by 2 bases and J by 0 bases, with 23 bases between them. CDR3 size: 19 residues. Germline loops: CDR1 GTSNPN, CDR2 SVGIG (reference sequence). In nucleotides, the CDR3 is TGTGCCTGGAGTTCCTACCGACAGATGATAAAGGGCTCCTACAATGAGCAGTTCTTC. This encodes CAWSSYRQMIKGSYNEQFF.

The table lists this clone with a few counts. The chain joins TRBV7-9 to TRBJ1-1; the match to TRBD1 covers 8 bases. The CDR3 has 13 residues. Germline CDR1 SEHNR, CDR2 FQNEAQ (reference sequence). J was trimmed by 7 bases and V by 6 bases; bases with no gene match: 7. The CDR3 region has the DNA TGTGCCAGCAGTCAGGGGGCTAGTATTGAAGCTTTCTTT. This encodes CASSQGASIEAFF.

The rearrangement links TRBV9 to TRBJ2-1; D perhaps matches TRBD2 (5 bases). V lost 0 bases and J lost 0, with 10 bases in between. CDR1 is SGDLS, CDR2 YYNGEE, per germline. This CDR3 comprises 16 residues. This chain's CDR3 is CASSVDAGNSYNEQFF. The CDR3 coding sequence is TGTGCCAGCAGCGTAGACGCGGGTAACTCCTACAATGAGCAGTTCTTC.

This chain links TRBV15 with TRBJ2-5, with unresolved D. Germline lookup yields CDR1 LNHNV and CDR2 YYDKDF (reference sequence). The CDR3 is 16 residues long. Trimming took 0 bases from V and 1 from J, leaving 12 bases between them. CDR3 bases: TGTGCCACCAGCAGAGATCAAAACAGCCCCCAAGAGACCCAGTACTTC. Residues: CATSRDQNSPQETQYF.

The genes are TRBV7-3 and TRBJ2-1; 7 bases match TRBD2. Germline V lookup: CDR1 SGHTA, CDR2 FQGTGA. Germline trimming cut 2 bases from V and 6 bases from J; bases unmatched to any gene: 4. The CDR3 spans 14 residues. CDR3 sequence reads: CASSLAGDGNEQFF. DNA for the CDR3: TGTGCCAGCAGCTTAGCGGGAGATGGCAATGAGCAGTTCTTC.

The chain joins TRBV5-1 to TRBJ2-3, with a weak D call TRBD2 (6 bases). Germline V CDR1 and CDR2: SGHRS, YFSETQ. V was clipped by 0 bases and J by 4 bases, with 15 bases between them. CDR3 length: 16 amino acids. The CDR3 nucleotides read TGCGCCAGCAGCTTGGGGTTCGGGAGTGAGGCAGATACGCAGTATTTT. It codes for CASSLGFGSEADTQYF.

The V and J genes are TRBV7-9 and TRBJ2-2, with a tentative D call TRBD2 (6 bases). Trimming cost V 8 bases and J 7 bases, with 17 bases left between them. The germline V gene encodes CDR1 SEHNR and CDR2 FQNEAQ (reference sequence). The CDR3 has 14 amino acids. CDR3 bases: TGTGCCAGCGATGCGGGACTGATGGGCGGGGAGCTGTTTTTT. This translates into CASDAGLMGGELFF.

V usage is TRBV5-6 and J usage is TRBJ2-3, with D maybe TRBD1 (5 bases). The CDR3 length is 14 residues. V was shortened by 0 bases and J by 4 bases, with 9 bases between the two germline ends. Per germline, CDR1 SGHDT and CDR2 YYEEEE. In DNA form, the CDR3 reads TGTGCCAGCAGCTTGGTTCCAGGGCCAGATACGCAGTATTTT. Its translation is CASSLVPGPDTQYF. Variable domain in full (rest from reference TRBV5-6 and TRBJ2-3): DAGVTQSPTHLIKTRGQQVTLRCSPKSGHDTVSWYQQALGQGPQFIFQYYEEEERQRGNFPDRFSGHQFPNYSSELNVNALLLGDSALYLCASSLVPGPDTQYFGPGTRLTVL.

The chain carries TRBV9 and TRBJ2-2, with unresolved D. This CDR3 is built from 14 residues. Looked up from germline, CDR1 is SGDLS and CDR2 is YYNGEE. V lost 3 bases and J 1 base, leaving 7 bases between the germline ends. In DNA, the CDR3 is TGTGCCAGCAGCGCCCTAGAGAACACCGGGGAGCTGTTTTTT. This gives the protein CASSALENTGELFF.

The rearrangement links TRBV18 to TRBJ1-2; TRBD1 matches 8 bases. The CDR3 runs 20 residues. Unmatched junction bases numbered 26, after V lost 3 bases and J lost 8 bases. CDR1 and CDR2 (germline): KGHSH, LQKENI. CDR3 residues: CASSPWNHWGRQGLTDGYTF. The CDR3 nucleotides are TGTGCCAGCTCACCCTGGAATCACTGGGGAAGACAGGGGCTAACTGACGGCTACACCTTC.

This clone came up a few times. The chain carries TRBV30 and TRBJ1-6; unclear D gene. The germline V and J ends were trimmed by 0 bases and 0 bases, with 6 bases remaining between them. Per germline, CDR1 GTSNPN and CDR2 SVGIG (reference sequence). The CDR3 sequence is 15 residues long. CDR3 nucleotide sequence: TGTGCCTGGAGTGTCTTGAGCTCCTATAATTCACCCCTCCACTTT. The encoded protein is CAWSVLSSYNSPLHF.

The rearrangement uses TRBV9 and TRBJ2-3, with 7 bases that match TRBD1. V lost 8 bases to trimming and J lost 4 bases; unmatched junction nucleotides: 16. CDR3 length: 16 amino acids. CDR1 is SGDLS and CDR2 is YYNGEE in the germline V gene. The CDR3: CASTTGLLDAADTQYF. DNA for the CDR3: TGTGCCAGTACGACAGGGCTCCTCGATGCGGCAGATACGCAGTATTTT.

CDR3 bases: TGTGCTAGTGGTTTTGAGCCGGGACAGAGGTACACCTTC. Amino acid sequence: CASGFEPGQRYTF. This chain links TRBV12-5 with TRBJ1-2, with 7 bases matching TRBD1. Unmatched junction bases numbered 9, after V lost 3 bases and J lost 11 bases. The CDR3 is made up of 13 amino acids. Per the germline V gene, CDR1 is LGHNT and CDR2 is FRNRAP. Looking up the rest from reference TRBV12-5 and TRBJ1-2 gives the full variable domain: DARVTQTPRHKVTEMGQEVTMRCQPILGHNTVFWYRQTMMQGLELLAYFRNRAPLDDSGMPKDRFSAEMPDATLATLKIQPSEPRDSAVYFCASGFEPGQRYTFGSGTRLTVV.

The chain is built from TRBV7-9 and TRBJ2-5; 12 bases are a match to TRBD2. With V trimmed by 5 bases and J by 1 base, 2 bases remained unmatched. This CDR3 region has 15 residues. Germline V gives CDR1 SEHNR, CDR2 FQNEAQ (reference sequence). This CDR3 is CASSMTSGGQETQYF. The CDR3 nucleotides read TGTGCCAGCAGCATGACTAGCGGGGGCCAAGAGACCCAGTACTTC. The complete variable domain, with remaining parts taken from reference TRBV7-9 and TRBJ2-5, reads DTGVSQNPRHKITKRGQNVTFRCDPISEHNRLYWYRQTLGQGPEFLTYFQNEAQLEKSRLLSDRFSAERPKGSFSTLEIQRTEQGDSAMYLCASSMTSGGQETQYFGPGTRLLVL.

V gene TRBV19 combines with J gene TRBJ2-5; 11 bases line up with TRBD2. This CDR3 has 14 residues. J lost 0 bases, V lost 7 bases, and 1 base had no gene match. Germline V lookup: CDR1 LNHDA, CDR2 SQIVND (reference sequence). In DNA form, the CDR3 reads TGTGCCAGTAAGACTAGCGGGGACCAAGAGACCCAGTACTTC. Encoded protein: CASKTSGDQETQYF.

The J gene is TRBJ2-6, the V gene TRBV18; maybe TRBD1 (6 bases). Trimming pared 2 bases from V and 3 bases from J, leaving 8 bases between. This CDR3 has 15 amino acids. Germline V CDR1 and CDR2: KGHSH, LQKENI. CDR3 in DNA: TGTGCCAGCTCACCAACAGGGCGTGGGGCCAACGTCCTGACTTTC. As protein: CASSPTGRGANVLTF.

The genes are TRBV2 and TRBJ1-5, with a tentative D call TRBD1 (6 bases). The germline gives CDR1 SNHLY, CDR2 FYNNEI. Between the trimmed V and J ends, which lost 4 bases and 6 bases, there was a span of 13 bases. CDR3 length: 14 amino acids. CDR3 region: CASSGIQGSQPQHF. The DNA of the CDR3 is TGTGCCAGCAGTGGGATACAGGGAAGTCAGCCCCAGCATTTT.